This T cell receptor (beta chain) was sequenced in a study of blood T cell repertoires in COVID-19. Profiled with immunoSEQ multiplex PCR; TCRdb holds only in-frame clones, not every one. This table holds about 120,000 clones, less than 95% found once. The sample comprised peripheral blood. This receptor was taken from a human donor with active COVID-19. The donor label of this sample is uncertain.

The CDR3 sequence is CASSLRLGDNGELFF. The DNA for the CDR3 is TGCGCCAGCAGCCTAAGACTGGGAGATAACGGGGAGCTGTTTTTT. This chain links TRBV5-1 with TRBJ2-2; perhaps TRBD2 as D (5 bases). The CDR3 contains 15 residues. From germline, CDR1 is SGHRS and CDR2 YFSETQ. V dropped 4 bases and J dropped 7 bases, with 17 bases sitting between them.